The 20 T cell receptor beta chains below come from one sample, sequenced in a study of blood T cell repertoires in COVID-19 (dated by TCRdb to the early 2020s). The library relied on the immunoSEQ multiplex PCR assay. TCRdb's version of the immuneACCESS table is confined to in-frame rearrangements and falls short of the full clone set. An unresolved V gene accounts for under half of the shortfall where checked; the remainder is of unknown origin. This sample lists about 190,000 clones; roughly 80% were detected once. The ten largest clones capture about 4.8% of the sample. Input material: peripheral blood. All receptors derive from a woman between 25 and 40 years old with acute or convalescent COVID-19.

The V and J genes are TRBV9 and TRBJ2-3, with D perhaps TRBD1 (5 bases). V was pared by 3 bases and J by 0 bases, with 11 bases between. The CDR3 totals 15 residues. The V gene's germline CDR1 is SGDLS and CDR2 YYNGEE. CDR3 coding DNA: TGTGCCAGCAGCGCGACAGCGCCAAGCACAGATACGCAGTATTTT. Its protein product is CASSATAPSTDTQYF.

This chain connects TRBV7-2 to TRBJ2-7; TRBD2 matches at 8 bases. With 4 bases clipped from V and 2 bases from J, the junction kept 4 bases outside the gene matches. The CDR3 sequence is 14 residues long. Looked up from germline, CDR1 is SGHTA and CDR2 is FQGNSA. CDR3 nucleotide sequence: TGTGCCAGCAGCTATAGCGGGATCCCCTACGAGCAGTACTTC. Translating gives CASSYSGIPYEQYF.

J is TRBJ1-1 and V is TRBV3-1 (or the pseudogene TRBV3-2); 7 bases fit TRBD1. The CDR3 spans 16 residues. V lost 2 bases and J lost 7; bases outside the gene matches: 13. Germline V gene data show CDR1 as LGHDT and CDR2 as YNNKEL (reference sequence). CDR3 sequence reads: CASSQQTGQWGGEAFF. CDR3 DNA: TGTGCCAGCAGCCAACAGACAGGGCAGTGGGGTGGTGAAGCTTTCTTT.

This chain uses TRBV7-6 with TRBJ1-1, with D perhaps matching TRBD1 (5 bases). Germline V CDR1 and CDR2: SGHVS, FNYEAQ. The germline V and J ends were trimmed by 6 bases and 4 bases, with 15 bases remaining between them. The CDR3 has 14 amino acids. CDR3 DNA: TGTGCCAGCAGTTATGACCAGGGAAGCACTGAAGCTTTCTTT. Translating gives CASSYDQGSTEAFF.

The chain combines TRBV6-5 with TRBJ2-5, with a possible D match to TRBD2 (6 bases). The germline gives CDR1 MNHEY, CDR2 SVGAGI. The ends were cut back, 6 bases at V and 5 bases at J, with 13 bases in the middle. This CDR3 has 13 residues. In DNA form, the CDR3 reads TGTGCCAGCAGGGTAGGAGGAGGGGAGACCCAGTACTTC. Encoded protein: CASRVGGGETQYF.

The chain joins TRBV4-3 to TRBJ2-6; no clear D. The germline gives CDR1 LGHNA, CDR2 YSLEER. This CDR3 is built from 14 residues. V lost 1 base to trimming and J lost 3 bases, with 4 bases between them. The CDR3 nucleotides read TGCGCCAGCAGCCAAGCTCTTGGGGCCAACGTCCTGACTTTC. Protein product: CASSQALGANVLTF.

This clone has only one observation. CDR3 loop: CASSRPRDTGELFF. As DNA, the CDR3 is TGTGCCAGCAGCAGACCCAGGGACACCGGGGAGCTGTTTTTT. V and J are TRBV7-9 and TRBJ2-2, with a tentative D call TRBD1 (5 bases). The length of the CDR3 is 14 residues. CDR1 SEHNR and CDR2 FQNEAQ come from the germline V gene (reference sequence). V shed 5 bases and J shed 3 bases, with 10 bases lying between them.

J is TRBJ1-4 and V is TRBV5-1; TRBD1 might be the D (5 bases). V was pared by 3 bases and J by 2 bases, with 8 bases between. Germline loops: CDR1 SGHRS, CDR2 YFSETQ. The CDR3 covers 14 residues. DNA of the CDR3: TGCGCCAGCAGCTCGGGGGTGACTAATGAAAAACTGTTTTTT. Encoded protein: CASSSGVTNEKLFF.

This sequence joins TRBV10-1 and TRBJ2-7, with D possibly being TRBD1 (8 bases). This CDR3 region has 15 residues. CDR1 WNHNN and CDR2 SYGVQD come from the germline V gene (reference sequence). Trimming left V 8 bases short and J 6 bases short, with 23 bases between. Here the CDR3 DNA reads TGCGCCAGCGGGGGGGCAGGGGGCGCCGGTAGCGAGCAGTACTTC. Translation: CASGGAGGAGSEQYF.

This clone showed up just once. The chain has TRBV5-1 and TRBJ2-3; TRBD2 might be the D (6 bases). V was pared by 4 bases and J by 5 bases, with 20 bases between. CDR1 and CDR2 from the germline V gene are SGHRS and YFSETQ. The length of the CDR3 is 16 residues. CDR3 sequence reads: CASSTLMRTGVDTQYF. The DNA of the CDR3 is TGCGCCAGCAGCACCCTTATGAGGACGGGGGTAGATACGCAGTATTTT.

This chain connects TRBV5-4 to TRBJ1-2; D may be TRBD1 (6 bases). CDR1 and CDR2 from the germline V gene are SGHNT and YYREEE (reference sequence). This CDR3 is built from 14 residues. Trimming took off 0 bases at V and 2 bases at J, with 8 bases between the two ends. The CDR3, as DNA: TGTGCCAGCAGCTTGGACGGACAGAACTATGGCTACACCTTC. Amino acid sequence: CASSLDGQNYGYTF.

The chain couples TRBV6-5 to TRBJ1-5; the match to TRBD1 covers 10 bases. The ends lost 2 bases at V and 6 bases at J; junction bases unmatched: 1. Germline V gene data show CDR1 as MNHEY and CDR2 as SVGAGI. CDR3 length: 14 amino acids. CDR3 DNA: TGTGCCAGCAGTTACGGACAGGGGGGTCAGCCCCAGCATTTT. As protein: CASSYGQGGQPQHF.

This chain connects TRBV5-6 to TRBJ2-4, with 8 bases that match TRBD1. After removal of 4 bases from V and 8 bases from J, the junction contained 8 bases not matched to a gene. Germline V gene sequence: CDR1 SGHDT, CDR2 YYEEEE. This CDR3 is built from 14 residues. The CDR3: CASSDGQGWDIQYF. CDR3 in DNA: TGTGCCAGCAGCGATGGACAGGGTTGGGACATTCAGTACTTC. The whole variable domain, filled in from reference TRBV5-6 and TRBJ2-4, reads DAGVTQSPTHLIKTRGQQVTLRCSPKSGHDTVSWYQQALGQGPQFIFQYYEEEERQRGNFPDRFSGHQFPNYSSELNVNALLLGDSALYLCASSDGQGWDIQYFGAGTRLSVL.

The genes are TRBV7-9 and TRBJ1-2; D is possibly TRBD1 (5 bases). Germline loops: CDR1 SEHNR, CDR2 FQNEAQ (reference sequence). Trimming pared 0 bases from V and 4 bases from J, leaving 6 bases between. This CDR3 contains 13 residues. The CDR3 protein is CASSLADSYGYTF. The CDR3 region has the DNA TGTGCCAGCAGCTTAGCCGACAGCTATGGCTACACCTTC. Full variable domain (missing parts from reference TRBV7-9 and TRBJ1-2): DTGVSQNPRHKITKRGQNVTFRCDPISEHNRLYWYRQTLGQGPEFLTYFQNEAQLEKSRLLSDRFSAERPKGSFSTLEIQRTEQGDSAMYLCASSLADSYGYTFGSGTRLTVV.

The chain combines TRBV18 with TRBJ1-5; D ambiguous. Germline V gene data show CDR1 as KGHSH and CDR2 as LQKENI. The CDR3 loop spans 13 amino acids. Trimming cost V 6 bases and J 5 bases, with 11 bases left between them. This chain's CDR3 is CASSGREDQPQHF. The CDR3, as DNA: TGTGCCAGCTCCGGCCGAGAGGATCAGCCCCAGCATTTT.

CDR3 protein: CASRPGLAGVPGELFF. As DNA, the CDR3 is TGTGCCAGCAGACCGGGACTAGCGGGAGTGCCCGGGGAGCTGTTTTTT. V is TRBV2 and J is TRBJ2-2; 14 bases are a match to TRBD2. Trimming at V came to 6 bases and at J to 6 bases, leaving 6 bases not matched to a gene. Germline V CDR1 and CDR2: SNHLY, FYNNEI. This CDR3 spans 16 amino acids.

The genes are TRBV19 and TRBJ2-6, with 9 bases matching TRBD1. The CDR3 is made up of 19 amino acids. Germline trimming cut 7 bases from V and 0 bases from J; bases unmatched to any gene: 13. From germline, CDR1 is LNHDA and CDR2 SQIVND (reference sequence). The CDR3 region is CASNSRQGVFSSGANVLTF. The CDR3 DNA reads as TGTGCCAGTAACTCGAGACAGGGGGTGTTTAGCTCTGGGGCCAACGTCCTGACTTTC.

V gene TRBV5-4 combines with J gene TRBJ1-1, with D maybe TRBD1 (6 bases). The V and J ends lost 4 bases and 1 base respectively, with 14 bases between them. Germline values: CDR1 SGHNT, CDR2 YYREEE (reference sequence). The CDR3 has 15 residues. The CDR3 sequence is CASSPGGTSNTEAFF. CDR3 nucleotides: TGTGCCAGCAGCCCCGGGGGGACATCGAACACTGAAGCTTTCTTT.

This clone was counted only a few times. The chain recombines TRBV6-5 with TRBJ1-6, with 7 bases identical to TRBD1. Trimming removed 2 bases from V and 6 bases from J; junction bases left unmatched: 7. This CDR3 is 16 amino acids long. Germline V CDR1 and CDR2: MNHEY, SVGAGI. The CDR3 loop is CASSYDSGGSNSPLHF. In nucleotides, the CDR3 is TGTGCCAGCAGTTACGATTCAGGGGGGAGTAATTCACCCCTCCACTTT.

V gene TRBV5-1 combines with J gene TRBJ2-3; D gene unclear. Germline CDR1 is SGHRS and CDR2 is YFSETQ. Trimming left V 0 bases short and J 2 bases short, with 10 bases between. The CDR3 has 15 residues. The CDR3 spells CASSLEYFPTDTQYF. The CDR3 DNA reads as TGCGCCAGCAGCTTGGAATACTTTCCCACAGATACGCAGTATTTT.